Below, 13 T cell receptor beta chains from the same sample are listed, as sequenced in a study of shared clonotypes between healthy human individuals. CD45RO-negative, CCR7-positively selected cells formed the naive CD8 fraction, excluding terminally differentiated effector memory CD45RA+ cells. Libraries were prepared by immunoSEQ multiplex PCR; TCRdb keeps only in-frame clonotypes and omits some of them. The sample contains more than 2 million clones, about 95% of which appear only once. Sequencing was carried out using naive CD8+ T cells sorted from blood. The receptor set was obtained from a young man in good health.

This rearrangement joins TRBV13 to TRBJ1-1, with D perhaps TRBD1 (6 bases). CDR3 length equals 15 residues. Trimming removed 8 bases from V and 2 bases from J, with 18 bases in between. The V gene's germline CDR1 is PRHDT and CDR2 FYEKMQ (reference sequence). CDR3 protein: CASSSGARLNTEAFF. The CDR3 bases are TGTGCCAGCTCCTCGGGGGCCAGACTTAACACTGAAGCTTTCTTT.

CDR3 region: CASTEVGSPQEQFF. Here the CDR3 DNA reads TGTGCCAGTACCGAGGTGGGTTCCCCACAAGAGCAGTTCTTC. J is TRBJ2-1 and V is TRBV19, with D uncertain. Trimming removed 7 bases at V and 10 bases at J, with 20 bases between. CDR3 length: 14 amino acids. The germline V gene encodes CDR1 LNHDA and CDR2 SQIVND (reference sequence).

About this clone itself: The same CDR3 can be traced to other DNA sequences in this sample. The chain joins TRBV28 to TRBJ1-1; no firm D call. The CDR3 has 13 residues. CDR1 and CDR2 from the germline V gene are MDHEN and SYDVKM. Trimming removed 5 bases at V and 0 bases at J, with 7 bases between. The CDR3 loop is CASSADMNTEAFF. In DNA, the CDR3 is TGTGCCAGCAGTGCGGATATGAACACTGAAGCTTTCTTT.

The chain employs TRBV28 and TRBJ2-7, with D unresolved. Looked up from germline, CDR1 is MDHEN and CDR2 is SYDVKM. Trimming shortened V by 3 bases and J by 1 base, and 4 bases separated the two germline ends. CDR3 length: 12 amino acids. CDR3 sequence (DNA): TGTGCCAGCAGTTTCGAGTCCTACGAGCAGTACTTC. Translated, it gives CASSFESYEQYF.

The chain has TRBV29-1 and TRBJ2-1; tentative D call: TRBD1 (5 bases). Trimming removed 3 bases from V and 2 bases from J, with 11 bases in between. The CDR3 sequence is 14 residues long. CDR1 is SQVTM and CDR2 is ANQGSEA in the germline V gene. CDR3 loop: CSVDSGRAYNEQFF. CDR3 nucleotides: TGCAGCGTTGATTCAGGCAGGGCCTACAATGAGCAGTTCTTC.

V usage is TRBV13 and J usage is TRBJ2-1; a weak D match, TRBD2 (5 bases). CDR3 length equals 15 residues. Germline loops: CDR1 PRHDT, CDR2 FYEKMQ (reference sequence). The V gene lost 5 bases and the J gene lost 4 bases, with 15 bases spanning the gap. This CDR3 is CASSHGENPYNEQFF. For the CDR3, the DNA is TGTGCCAGCAGCCACGGGGAGAATCCTTACAATGAGCAGTTCTTC.

With respect to this clone: Other nucleotide sequences in the sample specify the same CDR3. The chain is built from TRBV4-1 and TRBJ2-7, with D unresolved. The CDR3 sequence is 13 residues long. Germline lookup yields CDR1 MGHRA and CDR2 YSYEKL. The V end was cut by 0 bases, the J end by 3 bases, with 6 bases between. The CDR3 region is CASSQESGYEQYF. In nucleotides, the CDR3 is TGCGCCAGCAGCCAAGAATCGGGCTACGAGCAGTACTTC.

The chain links TRBV30 to TRBJ1-2; D possibly corresponds to TRBD1 (5 bases). Germline values: CDR1 GTSNPN, CDR2 SVGIG (reference sequence). Trimming removed 1 base from V and 8 bases from J, with 11 bases in between. The CDR3 runs to 12 residues. The CDR3 nucleotides are TGTGCCTGGAGTGGTAGGGACGGCGGCTACACCTTC. It codes for CAWSGRDGGYTF.

This clone is a singleton in its sample. This chain joins TRBV4-1 and TRBJ1-2; 8 bases line up with TRBD1. The CDR3 totals 17 residues. Looked up from germline, CDR1 is MGHRA and CDR2 is YSYEKL. Unmatched junction bases numbered 11, after V lost 0 bases and J lost 5 bases. CDR3 sequence reads: CASSQEPTGVLSYGYTF. In DNA form, the CDR3 reads TGCGCCAGCAGCCAAGAGCCGACAGGGGTTCTCTCGTATGGCTACACCTTC.

The gene calls are TRBV7-3 and TRBJ1-5; D uncertain. The CDR3 has 14 residues. The germline gives CDR1 SGHTA, CDR2 FQGTGA. The V and J ends lost 5 bases and 0 bases respectively, with 8 bases between them. The CDR3 DNA reads as TGTGCCAGCAGCCGAGAGTTTAGCAATCAGCCCCAGCATTTT. Protein product: CASSREFSNQPQHF. Full variable domain (missing parts from reference TRBV7-3 and TRBJ1-5): GAGVSQTPSNKVTEKGKYVELRCDPISGHTALYWYRQSLGQGPEFLIYFQGTGAADDSGLPNDRFFAVRPEGSVSTLKIQRTERGDSAVYLCASSREFSNQPQHFGDGTRLSIL.

The chain couples TRBV29-1 to TRBJ2-1, with TRBD2 matching 9 bases. With 6 bases clipped from V and 16 bases from J, the junction kept 10 bases outside the gene matches. The CDR3 has 11 amino acids. Germline CDR1 reads SQVTM; CDR2 reads ANQGSEA. This CDR3 is CSVLVAGEGFF. The CDR3 DNA sequence: TGCAGCGTCCTTGTAGCGGGAGAGGGATTCTTC.

Comment on this clone: This specimen includes other DNA sequences encoding the same CDR3. This chain links TRBV7-3 with TRBJ2-3, with D unresolved. Germline V lookup: CDR1 SGHTA, CDR2 FQGTGA. With 5 bases removed from V and 1 base from J, the gap between germline ends came to 13 bases. This CDR3 is 15 amino acids long. CDR3 residues: CASSLSPRGTDTQYF. CDR3 nucleotide sequence: TGTGCCAGCAGCCTATCTCCGCGTGGCACAGATACGCAGTATTTT.

Remarks on this clone: This specimen includes other DNA sequences encoding the same CDR3. V gene TRBV5-1 combines with J gene TRBJ2-7; tentatively, D is TRBD2 (6 bases). The length of the CDR3 is 14 residues. V gave up 4 bases and J gave up 2 bases, with 13 bases separating them. CDR1 is SGHRS, CDR2 YFSETQ, per germline. CDR3 nucleotides: TGCGCCAGCAGCCTGACGGGGGTACCCTACGAGCAGTACTTC. Protein: CASSLTGVPYEQYF.